This entry features one TCR beta chain sequence. This record belongs to a study of naive and memory T cell subsets. The beta constant-region primer was an equimolar mix of two oligonucleotides covering TRBC1 and TRBC2. Nested alpha and beta constant-region primers with the SP2 primer drove four PCR rounds on ligated cDNA. TCRdb redid the calling of the UMI-ligation and nested PCR reads with MiXCR, one entry per CDR3 protein. In the table there are 95,000 to 150,000 distinct CDR3 sequences, around 35% of which are singletons. Specimen: central memory CD4+ T cells from blood. The origin of this receptor is a human donor in good health.

The CDR3 DNA reads as TGCGCCAGCAGTGGGGGCCGGAACACCGGGGAGCTGTTTTTT. Translation: CASSGGRNTGELFF. The chain uses TRBV5-1 and TRBJ2-2, with D possibly being TRBD1 (6 bases). Germline loops: CDR1 SGHRS, CDR2 YFSETQ. There are 14 residues in the CDR3. Trimming took off 5 bases at V and 1 base at J, with 9 bases between the two ends. The whole variable domain, filled in from reference TRBV5-1 and TRBJ2-2, reads KAGVTQTPRYLIKTRGQQVTLSCSPISGHRSVSWYQQTPGQGLQFLFEYFSETQRNKGNFPGRFSGRQFSNSRSEMNVSTLELGDSALYLCASSGGRNTGELFFGEGSRLTVL.